This TCR beta chain was sequenced during a study of OX40 agonist ivuxolimab in advanced cancers. The study's findings and limits: By week 6 at 0.1 to 3.0 mg/kg, blood CD4+ and CD8+ T cells had expanded clonally.

A word on this clone: Antigen specificity is unknown.

Germline CDR1 and CDR2: SGDLS and YYNGEE. The CDR3 totals 15 residues. Trimming removed 0 bases from V and 1 base from J, with 11 bases in between. Sequencing used immunoSEQ multiplex PCR; TCRdb keeps in-frame clones, though not all of them. The sample contains approximately 80,000 clones, roughly 89% of which appear only once. Source: CD4+ or CD8+ T cells sorted from blood, taken in a trial of the OX40 agonist ivuxolimab. This chain links TRBV9 with TRBJ2-7, with D tentatively TRBD2 (5 bases). The sequence derives from an adult with an advanced solid tumor such as melanoma, head and neck, liver or kidney cancer. CDR3 in amino acids: CASSVGVRGSYEQYF. In DNA form, the CDR3 reads TGTGCCAGCAGCGTAGGGGTCAGAGGGTCCTACGAGCAGTACTTC.